The sample holds many counts of the clone carrying this TCR beta chain. Its antigen is unknown. The CDR3 runs 12 residues. Between the trimmed V and J ends, which lost 1 base and 10 bases, there was a span of 8 bases. TCRdb independently ran MiXCR on the 5' RACE reads; one entry per CDR3 protein. The sample contains about 130,000 distinct CDR3 sequences, under 8% of which appear only once. The data were obtained in a study of T cells after yellow fever vaccination. Overall study context: The SMART-Seq v4 Ultra Low Input method served to prepare the low-cell-number fractions.

General observations from the study: Though it reached lower strength, the secondary response hit its peak faster, day 5 versus 15. CD4 and CD8 compartments shared a small share of clonotypes, likely from convergent recombination.

This rearrangement joins TRBV12-3 or TRBV12-4 to TRBJ2-1; D gene unclear. The receptor's source is a man aged 25-45 years who received the YFV17D yellow fever vaccine. Sequencing used CD4+ T cells sorted from PBMCs, obtained 10 days after the yellow fever booster vaccination. CDR3 sequence reads: CASSLGPREQFF. Written as DNA, the CDR3 is TGTGCCAGCAGTTTAGGCCCACGGGAGCAGTTCTTC.